A single sample gave rise to the 30 T cell receptor beta chains below, sequenced in a study of long-term antiretroviral therapy in people with HIV. It was version v3.0 of the immunoSEQ assay that was run at survey level. Sequenced by immunoSEQ multiplex PCR; TCRdb stores in-frame clones only, minus some. The top ten clones hold 9.2% of a sample with around 21,000 clones, around nine tenths of them seen once. Here the sequenced sample was unsorted PBMCs, taken approximately 4.5 years before starting antiretroviral therapy. Source of these receptors: a woman aged 25 to 45 with HIV.

V and J are TRBV19 and TRBJ2-5; TRBD2 agrees at 12 bases. The V gene end was trimmed by 6 bases and the J gene end by 0 bases; junction bases not matched to a gene: 14. This CDR3 spans 19 amino acids. The V gene's germline CDR1 is LNHDA and CDR2 SQIVND (reference sequence). CDR3 DNA sequence: TGTGCCAGTAGCCCTCCTCACCCCGGACTAGCGGGGAACCAAGAGACCCAGTACTTC. Protein sequence: CASSPPHPGLAGNQETQYF.

This chain links TRBV28 with TRBJ2-6; D is ambiguous. Per the germline V gene, CDR1 is MDHEN and CDR2 is SYDVKM. V gave up 1 base and J gave up 0 bases, with 4 bases separating them. CDR3 length: 15 residues. CDR3 sequence: CASSLYPSGANVLTF. CDR3 bases: TGTGCCAGCAGTTTATACCCCTCTGGGGCCAACGTCCTGACTTTC.

This chain joins TRBV5-5 and TRBJ1-2; TRBD1 might be the D (6 bases). The V end was cut by 4 bases, the J end by 6 bases, with 16 bases between. CDR3 length: 14 residues. Germline CDR1 is SGHKS and CDR2 is YYEKEE (reference sequence). CDR3 loop: CASSGRGSGDGYTF. CDR3 nucleotides: TGTGCCAGCAGCGGAAGGGGGTCGGGGGATGGCTACACCTTC.

This clone was counted only a few times. This sequence joins TRBV5-1 and TRBJ1-2; 8 bases are shared with TRBD1. This CDR3 has 14 residues. V gave up 2 bases and J gave up 5 bases; unmatched junction bases: 5. Germline V gives CDR1 SGHRS, CDR2 YFSETQ. The CDR3 nucleotides are TGCGCCAGCAGCTTTGGACAGGGTCCTTATGGCTACACCTTC. Translation gives CASSFGQGPYGYTF.

The chain's CDR3 is CASSPRKGSLDTQYF. In nucleotides, the CDR3 is TGTGCCAGCAGCCCGAGAAAGGGGAGCCTAGATACGCAGTATTTT. This chain links TRBV7-9 with TRBJ2-3; either TRBD1 or TRBD2 may fit D (5 bases each). Looked up from germline, CDR1 is SEHNR and CDR2 is FQNEAQ (reference sequence). V lost 5 bases and J 5 bases, leaving 17 bases between the germline ends. The CDR3 length is 15 residues. Full variable domain (rest looked up from reference TRBV7-9 and TRBJ2-3): DTGVSQNPRHKITKRGQNVTFRCDPISEHNRLYWYRQTLGQGPEFLTYFQNEAQLEKSRLLSDRFSAERPKGSFSTLEIQRTEQGDSAMYLCASSPRKGSLDTQYFGPGTRLTVL.

The chain joins TRBV5-1 to TRBJ2-7; a weak D match, TRBD1 (6 bases). The germline V and J ends were trimmed by 4 bases and 0 bases, with 11 bases remaining between them. CDR1 SGHRS and CDR2 YFSETQ come from the germline V gene. The CDR3 covers 14 residues. The CDR3 DNA follows: TGCGCCAGCAGCCGAGCGGACAGCTCCTACGAGCAGTACTTC. Amino acids: CASSRADSSYEQYF. Based on the CDR3 plus reference TRBV5-1 and TRBJ2-7, the full variable domain is KAGVTQTPRYLIKTRGQQVTLSCSPISGHRSVSWYQQTPGQGLQFLFEYFSETQRNKGNFPGRFSGRQFSNSRSEMNVSTLELGDSALYLCASSRADSSYEQYFGPGTRLTVT.

The chain joins TRBV7-2 to TRBJ1-3, with 8 bases lining up with TRBD1. The CDR3 spans 15 residues. The junction had 1 base not matched to a gene; V was cut back by 2 bases and J by 1 base. Per germline, CDR1 SGHTA and CDR2 FQGNSA. The CDR3 region has the DNA TGTGCCAGCAGCTTATGGACAGGGTCTGGAAACACCATATATTTT. As protein: CASSLWTGSGNTIYF. Full variable domain (outside the CDR3, taken from reference TRBV7-2 and TRBJ1-3): GAGVSQSPSNKVTEKGKDVELRCDPISGHTALYWYRQSLGQGLEFLIYFQGNSAPDKSGLPSDRFSAERTGGSVSTLTIQRTQQEDSAVYLCASSLWTGSGNTIYFGEGSWLTVV.

This clone appeared a single time. The CDR3 loop is CASSQAGGNYGYTF. The CDR3 nucleotides read TGTGCCAGCAGCCAAGCTGGTGGTAACTATGGCTACACCTTC. The chain couples TRBV4-2 to TRBJ1-2; D is unclear. The ends were cut back, 1 base at V and 1 base at J, with 7 bases in the middle. This CDR3 comprises 14 residues. Germline CDR1 LGHNA, CDR2 YNFKEQ.

V and J are TRBV18 and TRBJ1-2; perhaps TRBD1 as D (5 bases). This CDR3 spans 14 amino acids. V was pared by 3 bases and J by 2 bases, with 10 bases between. Germline values: CDR1 KGHSH, CDR2 LQKENI. The CDR3 nucleotides are TGTGCCAGCTCACCCGGGGCCCAAAACTATGGCTACACCTTC. This encodes CASSPGAQNYGYTF.

This chain's CDR3 is CASSLETGVPLEQYF. CDR3 DNA sequence: TGCGCCAGCAGCTTGGAGACAGGGGTCCCACTCGAGCAGTACTTC. J is TRBJ2-7 and V is TRBV5-1, with 8 nucleotides matching TRBD1. Germline CDR1 is SGHRS and CDR2 is YFSETQ. CDR3 length: 15 residues. With V trimmed by 0 bases and J by 6 bases, 8 bases remained unmatched.

V is TRBV27 and J is TRBJ2-1, with D maybe TRBD1 (6 bases). This CDR3 is built from 17 residues. Trimming left V 0 bases short and J 3 bases short, with 15 bases between. Germline lookup yields CDR1 MNHEY and CDR2 SMNVEV (reference sequence). CDR3 amino acids: CASSLSPDSPNYNEQFF. CDR3 bases: TGTGCCAGCAGTTTATCACCGGACAGCCCCAACTACAATGAGCAGTTCTTC.

V gene TRBV7-9 combines with J gene TRBJ1-4; possibly TRBD1 for D (6 bases). Germline CDR1 and CDR2: SEHNR and FQNEAQ (reference sequence). V was cut by 5 bases and J by 5 bases, with 12 bases left in between. This CDR3 region has 14 residues. The CDR3: CASSPGRGNEKLFF. CDR3 bases: TGTGCCAGCAGCCCCGGGAGGGGGAATGAAAAACTGTTTTTT.

J is TRBJ2-5 and V is TRBV6-4; 7 positions agree with TRBD2. The trim removed 3 bases at V and 4 bases at J, leaving 5 bases unmatched. The germline V gene encodes CDR1 MRHNA and CDR2 SNTAGT. CDR3 length equals 14 residues. As DNA, the CDR3 is TGTGCCAGCAGTGAAGGAGCGGGGAGAGAGACCCAGTACTTC. Protein product: CASSEGAGRETQYF.

The chain is built from TRBV7-2 and TRBJ1-2; D remains ambiguous. There are 13 residues in the CDR3. CDR1 is SGHTA, CDR2 FQGNSA, per germline. Trimming shortened V by 1 base and J by 8 bases, and 11 bases separated the two germline ends. This chain's CDR3 is CASSLGAGSGYTF. The DNA for the CDR3 is TGTGCCAGCAGCTTAGGGGCGGGGAGCGGCTACACCTTC. The full variable domain, in which reference TRBV7-2 and TRBJ1-2 provide the parts outside the CDR3, is GAGVSQSPSNKVTEKGKDVELRCDPISGHTALYWYRQSLGQGLEFLIYFQGNSAPDKSGLPSDRFSAERTGGSVSTLTIQRTQQEDSAVYLCASSLGAGSGYTFGSGTRLTVV.

V and J are TRBV5-4 and TRBJ2-3; 9 bases fit TRBD2. J gave up 0 bases and V 2 bases, and 7 bases lay outside the gene matches. The germline V gene encodes CDR1 SGHNT and CDR2 YYREEE (reference sequence). The CDR3 is 17 amino acids. For the CDR3, the DNA is TGTGCCAGCAGCTTTTACGGGCGGGGGGGCAGCACAGATACGCAGTATTTT. Its protein is CASSFYGRGGSTDTQYF.

The chain couples TRBV18 to TRBJ1-1, with 7 bases matching TRBD1. The CDR3 covers 17 residues. After removal of 3 bases from V and 10 bases from J, the junction contained 20 bases not matched to a gene. In germline, CDR1 is KGHSH, CDR2 LQKENI. CDR3 nucleotides: TGTGCCAGCTCACCCTTCGAGGGGGACAGCAGCAATTCAGGAGCTTTCTTT. It is translated as CASSPFEGDSSNSGAFF.

The chain recombines TRBV7-9 with TRBJ2-7; tentatively, D is TRBD2 (6 bases). V was trimmed by 5 bases and J by 3 bases, leaving 11 bases between them. Germline V CDR1 and CDR2: SEHNR, FQNEAQ (reference sequence). The CDR3 spans 13 residues. CDR3 residues: CASSADGGYEQYF. In DNA form, the CDR3 reads TGTGCCAGCAGCGCGGACGGGGGCTACGAGCAGTACTTC.

This clone has only a few counts. This chain links TRBV5-1 with TRBJ1-1; 9 bases agree with TRBD1. The V gene end was trimmed by 0 bases and the J gene end by 1 base; junction bases not matched to a gene: 10. Germline CDR1 SGHRS, CDR2 YFSETQ. This CDR3 comprises 18 residues. The CDR3: CASSLDKGTGYPNTEAFF. CDR3 bases: TGCGCCAGCAGCTTGGATAAAGGGACAGGGTATCCGAACACTGAAGCTTTCTTT.

The chain joins TRBV19 to TRBJ1-1; D may be TRBD1 (6 bases). Germline V gene sequence: CDR1 LNHDA, CDR2 SQIVND (reference sequence). The CDR3 covers 15 residues. Trimming cost V 7 bases and J 6 bases, with 21 bases left between them. CDR3 amino acids: CASIRFLGAGAEAFF. CDR3 sequence (DNA): TGTGCCAGTATCCGCTTTTTGGGGGCTGGTGCTGAAGCTTTCTTT.

CDR3 in amino acids: CASSAYGGLYNEQFF. The CDR3 DNA is TGTGCCAGCAGCGCCTACGGGGGGCTCTACAATGAGCAGTTCTTC. The chain carries TRBV9 and TRBJ2-1, with D possibly matching TRBD2 (7 bases). The V end was cut by 3 bases, the J end by 3 bases, with 13 bases between. CDR3 length: 15 residues. Germline CDR1 and CDR2: SGDLS and YYNGEE.

This clone was picked up a small number of times. V is TRBV7-6 and J is TRBJ2-2; 7 bases fit TRBD1. The germline V gene has CDR1 SGHVS and CDR2 FNYEAQ. The J segment lost 7 bases and the V segment lost 5 bases, leaving 7 bases of the junction unmatched. The CDR3 length is 14 residues. CDR3 loop: CASSPNYRGGELFF. The DNA for the CDR3 is TGTGCCAGCAGCCCCAACTACAGGGGCGGGGAGCTGTTTTTT.

The genes are TRBV19 and TRBJ1-2; the D gene is possibly TRBD1 (5 bases). V was cut by 6 bases and J by 4 bases, with 21 bases left in between. The CDR3 length is 16 residues. Germline V CDR1 and CDR2: LNHDA, SQIVND (reference sequence). CDR3 sequence: CASSQTGVSGGYGYTF. CDR3 sequence (DNA): TGTGCCAGTAGCCAAACAGGTGTCTCCGGGGGCTATGGCTACACCTTC.

In its sample, this clone was seen once. The chain employs TRBV9 and TRBJ2-3; D is unresolved. CDR1 SGDLS and CDR2 YYNGEE come from the germline V gene. CDR3 length: 14 residues. Trimming removed 0 bases from V and 0 bases from J, with 5 bases in between. This chain's CDR3 is CASSVEASTDTQYF. The DNA for the CDR3 is TGTGCCAGCAGCGTAGAAGCTAGCACAGATACGCAGTATTTT.

This clone was found once. The chain combines TRBV5-8 with TRBJ1-5; possibly TRBD1 for D (6 bases). The CDR3 totals 15 residues. Trimming removed 4 bases at V and 0 bases at J, with 11 bases between. Germline CDR1 and CDR2: SGHTS and YDEGEE. CDR3 residues: CASSGQGYSNQPQHF. The CDR3, as DNA: TGTGCCAGCAGCGGTCAGGGGTATAGCAATCAGCCCCAGCATTTT.

The gene calls are TRBV30 and TRBJ2-7; D not certain. V dropped 6 bases and J dropped 2 bases, with 8 bases sitting between them. CDR1 is GTSNPN and CDR2 is SVGIG in the germline V gene (reference sequence). The CDR3 is made up of 11 amino acids. In DNA form, the CDR3 reads TGTGCCTGTGGCGTTGCCTACGAGCAGTACTTC. It encodes CACGVAYEQYF.

The chain has TRBV19 and TRBJ2-4; D is perhaps TRBD1 (5 bases). The CDR3 has 14 residues. V was trimmed by 1 base and J by 2 bases, leaving 6 bases between them. CDR1 LNHDA and CDR2 SQIVND come from the germline V gene (reference sequence). The CDR3 here is CASSIAGTKNIQYF. The DNA for the CDR3 is TGTGCCAGTAGTATAGCAGGGACCAAAAACATTCAGTACTTC.

This clone was observed once. The CDR3 region is CASSQDQGPTEAFF. Here the CDR3 DNA reads TGCGCCAGCAGCCAAGATCAAGGGCCCACTGAAGCTTTCTTT. The chain couples TRBV4-1 to TRBJ1-1; D is uncertain. The CDR3 is 14 amino acids. In germline, CDR1 is MGHRA, CDR2 YSYEKL. Trimming took 0 bases from V and 4 from J, leaving 9 bases between them.

The chain employs TRBV30 and TRBJ1-4; 7 bases are shared with TRBD1. The CDR3 extends over 16 amino acids. With 8 bases clipped from V and 3 bases from J, the junction kept 15 bases outside the gene matches. From germline, CDR1 is GTSNPN and CDR2 SVGIG (reference sequence). The CDR3 DNA reads as TGTGCCCGGTCCCCCCAAACAGGGGCCGCTAATGAAAAACTGTTTTTT. It codes for CARSPQTGAANEKLFF.

The chain recombines TRBV5-5 with TRBJ1-2; D is perhaps TRBD1 (6 bases). Germline V gene sequence: CDR1 SGHKS, CDR2 YYEKEE (reference sequence). V dropped 4 bases and J dropped 6 bases, with 13 bases sitting between them. This CDR3 has 13 residues. Written as DNA, the CDR3 is TGTGCCAGCAGCCACCGGGCAGGGGATGGCTACACCTTC. Amino acid sequence: CASSHRAGDGYTF.

The count of this clone is one. The genes are TRBV4-3 and TRBJ2-1, with 8 bases that match TRBD1. The CDR3 is 15 residues long. Germline V gene sequence: CDR1 LGHNA, CDR2 YSLEER. The ends lost 0 bases at V and 8 bases at J; junction bases unmatched: 6. DNA of the CDR3: TGCGCCAGCAGCCAAGATCTTGGACAGGGATATGAGCAGTTCTTC. It specifies CASSQDLGQGYEQFF.